Listed below are T cell receptor beta chains from one sample, sequenced in a study of early T cells in non-severe SARS-CoV-2 infection. TCRdb itself ran the 5' RACE reads through MiXCR, one entry per CDR3 protein. Seen here are fewer than 80,000 distinct CDR3 sequences, 8.5% to 10% observed once, and the top ten hold less than 6.5%. The specimen sequenced was whole blood. Receptors originate from an adult who was a healthcare worker with PCR-confirmed SARS-CoV-2 infection or an uninfected control (not recorded which). CDR3s include the opening cysteine and the closing phenylalanine or tryptophan. The D gene is left open where the match is weak. For some rows the clone size is stated as once, few or many, or as a class when expanded; others skip it.

>TRBD2|TRBJ2-1|TRBV10-3|few
TGTGCCATCAAGCCGGGGATAGCGGGGGGTCACTCCTACAATGAGCAGTTCTTC
CAIKPGIAGGHSYNEQFF
>TRBD1|TRBJ1-1|TRBV9|many
TGTGCCAGCAGCGTAGTTCCAGGGGGCGCCCCGGGGACTGAAGCTTTCTTT
CASSVVPGGAPGTEAFF
>TRBD1|TRBJ2-5|TRBV6-2/TRBV6-3|NA
TGTGCCAGCAGCATTAACAGGGGTCGGGAGACCCAGTACTTC
CASSINRGRETQYF
>NA|TRBJ1-6|TRBV10-3|many
TGTGCCATACGCGGGGCCATTAATTCACCCCTCCACTTT
CAIRGAINSPLHF
>NA|TRBJ1-5|TRBV20-1|many
TGCAGTGCTAGAGTCAGGTCGGCGCTCAATCAGCCCCAGCATTTT
CSARVRSALNQPQHF
>NA|TRBJ2-5|TRBV2|many
TGTGCCACCTTACCCCAGCTCCAAGAGACCCAGTACTTC
CATLPQLQETQYF
>NA|TRBJ2-3|TRBV2|NA
TGTGCCAGCAGTGAAGCGTTAGCGAGCACAGATACGCAGTATTTT
CASSEALASTDTQYF
>NA|TRBJ2-5|TRBV6-2/TRBV6-3|few
TGTGCCAGCAGTTACGGCGGGACAGTAGAAGAGACCCAGTACTTC
CASSYGGTVEETQYF
>NA|TRBJ2-5|TRBV3-1|NA
TGTGCCAGCAGCCAAGAGGCCGAGACCCAGTACTTC
CASSQEAETQYF
>NA|TRBJ1-2|TRBV2|NA
TGTGCCAGCAGCCAATATGGCTACACCTTC
CASSQYGYTF
>TRBD2|TRBJ2-3|TRBV20-1|many
TGCATTCCCGGGACTAGCGGATTCGGGCGGGTGGCACAAGATACGCAGTATTTT
CIPGTSGFGRVAQDTQYF
>TRBD1|TRBJ2-3|TRBV5-4|few
TGTGCCAGCAGCTCAACGGGACAGGGGAAGAAAGCAGATACGCAGTATTTT
CASSSTGQGKKADTQYF
>NA|TRBJ2-1|TRBV9|NA
TGTGTCAGCAGCGTAGACTTTACCTCGCGCAATGAGCAGTTCTTC
CVSSVDFTSRNEQFF
>NA|TRBJ2-1|TRBV14|many
TGTGCCAGCAGCCCGGGACACCAAAGGGAGCAGTTCTTC
CASSPGHQREQFF
>NA|TRBJ2-3|TRBV7-6|many
TGTGCCAGCAGCGCCTATTCAGGGGCAGATACGCAGTATTTT
CASSAYSGADTQYF
>NA|TRBJ2-2|TRBV4-2|NA
TGTGCCAGCAGCCAAGTGTCAGGGTCGAGCACCGGGGAGCTGTTTTTT
CASSQVSGSSTGELFF
>TRBD1|TRBJ2-3|TRBV11-2|many
TGTGCCAGCAGCGCCACAGGGGACACGCAGTATTTT
CASSATGDTQYF
>NA|TRBJ2-1|TRBV5-1|NA
TGCGCCAGCAGCTTTGGAGGGACTTCCTACAATGAGCAGTTCTTC
CASSFGGTSYNEQFF
>TRBD2|TRBJ2-1|TRBV27|few
TGTGCCAGCAGCCCTCTAGCGGGAGGCATCCTTGAGCAGTTCTTC
CASSPLAGGILEQFF
>NA|TRBJ1-3|TRBV6-5|many
TGTGCCAGCAGTCGGAACTCTGGAAACACCATATATTTT
CASSRNSGNTIYF
>TRBD1|TRBJ1-6|TRBV7-3|many
TGTGCCATCCCCACCCCCGGGACAGGGGATTATAATTCACCCCTCCACTTT
CAIPTPGTGDYNSPLHF
>NA|TRBJ1-5|TRBV27|few
TGTGCCAGCAGACAGGCTCCATTTGGTATCGTAAGCAATCAGCCCCAGCATTTT
CASRQAPFGIVSNQPQHF
>TRBD1|TRBJ1-2|TRBV6-1|many
TGTGCCAGCAGTATAACAGGGGAATATGGCTACACCTTC
CASSITGEYGYTF
>TRBD1|TRBJ2-3|TRBV20-1|many
TGCAGTGCTATCCCCGGGACAGGGGGCCCAGATACGCAGTATTTT
CSAIPGTGGPDTQYF
>TRBD2|TRBJ2-3|TRBV20-1|NA
TGCAGTGCTAGAGAGGGACTAGCCAGGGATACGCAGTATTTT
CSAREGLARDTQYF
>TRBD2|TRBJ2-7|TRBV12-3/TRBV12-4|few
TGTGCCAGCAGCGGGACTAGCTCCTACGAGCAGTACTTC
CASSGTSSYEQYF
>NA|TRBJ2-7|TRBV7-2|few
TGTGCCAGCAGCTTGTACGGGCCCCGGGGCGAGCAGTACTTC
CASSLYGPRGEQYF
>NA|TRBJ2-3|TRBV7-9|many
TGTGCCAGCAGCATCAGCACAGATACGCAGTATTTT
CASSISTDTQYF
>TRBD1|TRBJ2-4|TRBV12-3/TRBV12-4|many
TGTGCCAGCAGTGTCTCTACAGGGGGCAAAAACATTCAGTACTTC
CASSVSTGGKNIQYF
>TRBD2|TRBJ2-2|TRBV7-3|NA
TGTGCCAGCAGCTTAGGACTAGGGAACACCGGGGAGCTGTTTTTT
CASSLGLGNTGELFF
>TRBD2|TRBJ2-1|TRBV29-1|NA
TGCAGCGTTGACACTAGCGGGATGAACAATGAGCAGTTCTTC
CSVDTSGMNNEQFF
>TRBD2|TRBJ2-1|TRBV7-9|NA
TGTGCCAGCAGCCCCAAAGGGACTAGCGGGGGGCCTGACTCCTACAATGAGCAGTTCTTC
CASSPKGTSGGPDSYNEQFF
>NA|TRBJ2-3|TRBV3-1|many
TGTGCCAGCAGCCAACGGGTGGGGGCAGATACGCAGTATTTT
CASSQRVGADTQYF
>NA|TRBJ2-4|TRBV7-9|few
TGTGCCAGCAGCCCGGAGCCGCCCGAAAACATTCAGTACTTC
CASSPEPPENIQYF
>TRBD2|TRBJ2-7|TRBV19|NA
TGTGCCCCCTTCCCCCGGGGACTAGTGAACGAGCAGTACTTC
CAPFPRGLVNEQYF
>TRBD1|TRBJ2-3|TRBV7-2|NA
TGTGCCAGCAGCCGCATGGGAGGGACAGGGCGGGATACGCAGTATTTT
CASSRMGGTGRDTQYF
>TRBD1|TRBJ1-6|TRBV29-1|many
TGCAGCGTTGCCACAGGGGGCGATTCACCCCTCCACTTT
CSVATGGDSPLHF
>TRBD1|TRBJ1-1|TRBV5-1|many
TGCGCCAGCAGCTCCGGACAGGGAATGAACACTGAAGCTTTCTTT
CASSSGQGMNTEAFF
>NA|TRBJ2-7|TRBV6-5|NA
TGTGCCAGCAGCCGTACGTACGGGGACTACGAGCAGTACTTC
CASSRTYGDYEQYF
>NA|TRBJ1-5|TRBV29-1|many
TGCAGCGCCGGGACGGGCAATCAGCCCCAGCATTTT
CSAGTGNQPQHF
>NA|TRBJ2-2|TRBV30|NA
TGTGCCTGGAGAGAGGGGCAGGCTGCCGGGGAGCTGTTTTTT
CAWREGQAAGELFF
>NA|TRBJ1-2|TRBV12-3/TRBV12-4|many
TGTGCCAGCAGTTTCAGGGCGGAGGGAGACTACACCTTC
CASSFRAEGDYTF
>TRBD2|TRBJ2-1|TRBV18|NA
TGTGCCAGCTCACCACCGCTTCTAGCGGGAGGCGAGCAGTTCTTC
CASSPPLLAGGEQFF
>TRBD2|TRBJ2-4|TRBV6-2/TRBV6-3|NA
TGTGCCAGCAGTTACCCCCCTAGCGGGGAAAACATTCAGTACTTC
CASSYPPSGENIQYF
>NA|TRBJ2-1|TRBV11-2|many
TGTGCCAGCAGCTTGATACGGGGCTCCTACAATGAGCAGTTCTTC
CASSLIRGSYNEQFF
>TRBD2|TRBJ2-3|TRBV7-9|NA
TGTGCCAGCAGCGGTAGCGGGAGGACAGATACGCAGTATTTT
CASSGSGRTDTQYF
>NA|TRBJ2-5|TRBV29-1|NA
TGCAGCGCAGGACTTCAAGAGACCCAGTACTTC
CSAGLQETQYF
>NA|TRBJ2-1|TRBV20-1|few
TGCAGTGCTAGACTAGACTCCTACAATGAGCAGTTCTTC
CSARLDSYNEQFF
>NA|TRBJ2-5|TRBV11-2|NA
TGTGCCAGCAGCCCGACCTCATATTACCAAGAGACCCAGTACTTC
CASSPTSYYQETQYF
>TRBD2|TRBJ2-3|TRBV6-1|few
TGTGCCAGCTCAAGAAGGATGGAGCGGGAGGGAGCATCAGATACGCAGTATTTT
CASSRRMEREGASDTQYF
>NA|TRBJ1-4|TRBV30|NA
TGTGCCTGGAGTGTACAGGGACTGGGAAAACTGTTTTTT
CAWSVQGLGKLFF
>NA|TRBJ2-1|TRBV11-2|many
TGTGCCAGCAGCTTCGAGCGGCGGGGTTTCGATGAGCAGTTCTTC
CASSFERRGFDEQFF
>NA|TRBJ2-7|TRBV5-4|many
TGTGCCAGCAGCCCGAGTCGGGGTGGAACATTGCAGTACTTC
CASSPSRGGTLQYF
>NA|TRBJ1-5|TRBV12-3/TRBV12-4|many
TGTGCCAGCAGTTTCAATAGCAATCAGCCCCAGCATTTT
CASSFNSNQPQHF
>NA|TRBJ1-1|TRBV4-1|many
TGCGCCAGCAGCCATGAGGTTTTTGGGGCTTTCTTT
CASSHEVFGAFF